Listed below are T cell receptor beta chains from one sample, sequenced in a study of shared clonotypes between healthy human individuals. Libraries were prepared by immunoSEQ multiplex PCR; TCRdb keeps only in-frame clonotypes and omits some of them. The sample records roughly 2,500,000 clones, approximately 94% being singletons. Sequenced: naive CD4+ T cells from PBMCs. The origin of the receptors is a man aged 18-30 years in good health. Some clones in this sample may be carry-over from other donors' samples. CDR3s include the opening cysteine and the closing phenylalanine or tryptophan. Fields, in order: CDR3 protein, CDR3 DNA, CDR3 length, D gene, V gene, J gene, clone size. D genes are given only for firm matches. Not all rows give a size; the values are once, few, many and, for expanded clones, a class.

CDR3: CASSLFSGYGVATEAFF
DNA: TGTGCCAGCAGTTTATTTTCAGGGTATGGGGTTGCAACTGAAGCTTTCTTT
length: 17
D: .
V: TRBV27
J: TRBJ1-1
size: .

CDR3: CASSLSPVNYGYTF
DNA: TGTGCCAGCAGTTTGTCTCCGGTGAACTATGGCTACACCTTC
length: 14
D: .
V: TRBV28
J: TRBJ1-2
size: once

CDR3: CASSQVSQGRPGANVLTF
DNA: TGCGCCAGCAGCCAAGTAAGCCAGGGCCGCCCTGGGGCCAACGTCCTGACTTTC
length: 18
D: .
V: TRBV4-3
J: TRBJ2-6
size: once

CDR3: CASSVDSGDYNEQFF
DNA: TGTGCCAGCAGCGTAGATAGCGGGGACTACAATGAGCAGTTCTTC
length: 15
D: TRBD2
V: TRBV9
J: TRBJ2-1
size: .

CDR3: CASSSRQEGQPQHF
DNA: TGTGCCAGCAGTTCCCGACAGGAGGGCCAGCCCCAGCATTTT
length: 14
D: .
V: TRBV6-5
J: TRBJ1-5
size: .

CDR3: CASSYSRTTTEAFF
DNA: TGTGCCAGCAGTTACTCGAGGACAACCACTGAAGCTTTCTTT
length: 14
D: .
V: TRBV6-5
J: TRBJ1-1
size: few

CDR3: CASSRSRVSPYEQYF
DNA: TGTGCCAGCAGTAGGAGCCGGGTTTCTCCCTACGAGCAGTACTTC
length: 15
D: .
V: TRBV6-5
J: TRBJ2-7
size: .

CDR3: CASSQSGGRDTDTQYF
DNA: TGTGCCAGCAGCCAATCCGGAGGGCGCGACACAGATACGCAGTATTTT
length: 16
D: .
V: TRBV16
J: TRBJ2-3
size: .

CDR3: CASALDIGGYTF
DNA: TGTGCTAGTGCCCTCGATATCGGCGGCTACACCTTC
length: 12
D: .
V: TRBV12-5
J: TRBJ1-2
size: .

CDR3: CASSFGKGAGEKLFF
DNA: TGTGCCAGCAGTTTTGGGAAGGGGGCAGGTGAAAAACTGTTTTTT
length: 15
D: TRBD1
V: TRBV5-6
J: TRBJ1-4
size: once

CDR3: CASSSYRGSLAYEQYF
DNA: TGTGCCAGCAGCTCATACAGGGGGTCTCTCGCCTACGAGCAGTACTTC
length: 16
D: TRBD1
V: TRBV7-9
J: TRBJ2-7
size: once

CDR3: CASKQPGRQETQYF
DNA: TGTGCCAGCAAGCAGCCGGGTCGGCAAGAGACCCAGTACTTC
length: 14
D: .
V: TRBV6-6
J: TRBJ2-5
size: .

CDR3: CASSERTESYSPLHF
DNA: TGCGCCAGCAGTGAAAGGACGGAAAGTTATTCACCCCTCCACTTT
length: 15
D: .
V: TRBV5-1
J: TRBJ1-6
size: .

CDR3: CASSQDSGRASYEQYF
DNA: TGTGCCAGCAGCCAAGATAGCGGGAGGGCCTCCTACGAGCAGTACTTC
length: 16
D: TRBD2
V: TRBV4-2
J: TRBJ2-7
size: .

CDR3: CASSQRQGNTEAFF
DNA: TGTGCCAGCAGCCAACGCCAAGGGAACACTGAAGCTTTCTTT
length: 14
D: .
V: TRBV11-3
J: TRBJ1-1
size: .

CDR3: CASSKEAGRTGELFF
DNA: TGTGCCAGCAGCAAGGAAGCGGGGAGAACCGGGGAGCTGTTTTTT
length: 15
D: TRBD2
V: TRBV5-6
J: TRBJ2-2
size: .

CDR3: CASSLAGTGYEKLFF
DNA: TGCGCCAGCAGCTTGGCCGGGACAGGGTATGAAAAACTGTTTTTT
length: 15
D: TRBD1
V: TRBV5-1
J: TRBJ1-4
size: once

CDR3: CASSLKPGNTEAFF
DNA: TGCGCCAGCAGCTTGAAACCCGGGAACACTGAAGCTTTCTTT
length: 14
D: .
V: TRBV5-1
J: TRBJ1-1
size: .

CDR3: CASSPSFMGETQYF
DNA: TGTGCCAGCAGTCCCTCATTTATGGGAGAGACCCAGTACTTC
length: 14
D: .
V: TRBV28
J: TRBJ2-5
size: .

CDR3: CASRLGTASGNYGYTF
DNA: TGTGCCAGCAGACTCGGGACCGCCTCCGGTAACTATGGCTACACCTTC
length: 16
D: .
V: TRBV5-6
J: TRBJ1-2
size: .

CDR3: CASSPSGTITYNEQFF
DNA: TGTGCCAGCAGTCCATCCGGGACTATTACCTACAATGAGCAGTTCTTC
length: 16
D: TRBD2
V: TRBV28
J: TRBJ2-1
size: .

CDR3: CASSYSIVGGQPQHF
DNA: TGTGCCAGCAGTTACTCGATAGTGGGTGGTCAGCCCCAGCATTTT
length: 15
D: .
V: TRBV6-5
J: TRBJ1-5
size: .

CDR3: CASSLGGGEAEQYF
DNA: TGCGCCAGCAGCTTGGGAGGAGGGGAGGCCGAGCAGTACTTC
length: 14
D: .
V: TRBV5-1
J: TRBJ2-7
size: .

CDR3: CASSKGVASGRTTGELFF
DNA: TGTGCCAGCAGCAAGGGTGTCGCTAGCGGGAGGACCACCGGGGAGCTGTTTTTT
length: 18
D: TRBD2
V: TRBV7-3
J: TRBJ2-2
size: .

CDR3: CATSRAGTLYEQYF
DNA: TGTGCCACCAGCAGAGCCGGGACGCTCTACGAGCAGTACTTC
length: 14
D: .
V: TRBV15
J: TRBJ2-7
size: .

CDR3: CASSSVMGVPETQYF
DNA: TGCGCCAGCAGCTCCGTCATGGGAGTGCCAGAGACCCAGTACTTC
length: 15
D: .
V: TRBV5-1
J: TRBJ2-5
size: .

CDR3: CASRDGGGNTIYF
DNA: TGTGCCAGCAGGGACGGCGGGGGAAACACCATATATTTT
length: 13
D: .
V: TRBV6-5
J: TRBJ1-3
size: .

CDR3: CAGQGYSNTGELFF
DNA: TGTGCTGGACAGGGGTATTCGAACACCGGGGAGCTGTTTTTT
length: 14
D: TRBD1
V: TRBV30
J: TRBJ2-2
size: .

CDR3: CASSRIRVETSSYEQYF
DNA: TGTGCCAGCTCACGAATCCGAGTAGAAACCAGCTCCTACGAGCAGTACTTC
length: 17
D: .
V: TRBV18
J: TRBJ2-7
size: once

CDR3: CASSPQGAGNQPQHF
DNA: TGTGCCAGCAGTCCACAGGGGGCAGGCAATCAGCCCCAGCATTTT
length: 15
D: TRBD1
V: TRBV2
J: TRBJ1-5
size: .

CDR3: CASSGRGNGNEQFF
DNA: TGTGCCAGCAGCGGGAGGGGAAATGGCAATGAGCAGTTCTTC
length: 14
D: .
V: TRBV9
J: TRBJ2-1
size: .

CDR3: CASSVNSGRPPYEQYF
DNA: TGTGCCAGCAGTGTTAATAGCGGGAGGCCCCCCTACGAGCAGTACTTC
length: 16
D: TRBD2
V: TRBV6-4
J: TRBJ2-7
size: .

CDR3: CASSLQGVNYGYTF
DNA: TGTGCCAGCAGCTTACAGGGGGTAAACTATGGCTACACCTTC
length: 14
D: TRBD1
V: TRBV7-9
J: TRBJ1-2
size: few

CDR3: CASSEAPGPPWARYTF
DNA: TGTGCCAGCAGTGAAGCCCCTGGACCGCCGTGGGCGCGCTACACCTTC
length: 16
D: .
V: TRBV6-1
J: TRBJ1-2
size: .

CDR3: CASSDPGSGANVLTF
DNA: TGTGCCAGCAGTGACCCAGGGTCTGGGGCCAACGTCCTGACTTTC
length: 15
D: .
V: TRBV25-1
J: TRBJ2-6
size: few

CDR3: CASSLLGTSNTGELFF
DNA: TGTGCCAGCAGCTTACTAGGGACTAGCAACACCGGGGAGCTGTTTTTT
length: 16
D: TRBD2
V: TRBV7-3
J: TRBJ2-2
size: .

CDR3: CASSLTLGHEQYF
DNA: TGTGCCAGCAGCTTAACTTTGGGCCACGAGCAGTACTTC
length: 13
D: .
V: TRBV7-3
J: TRBJ2-7
size: .

CDR3: CASSSPGTDNEQFF
DNA: TGTGCCAGCAGCAGCCCCGGGACAGACAATGAGCAGTTCTTC
length: 14
D: TRBD1
V: TRBV7-3
J: TRBJ2-1
size: .

CDR3: CASSLGAASYNEQFF
DNA: TGTGCCAGCAGCTTAGGGGCGGCCTCCTACAATGAGCAGTTCTTC
length: 15
D: .
V: TRBV7-9
J: TRBJ2-1
size: .

CDR3: CAISVPSGRAGNEQYF
DNA: TGTGCCATCAGTGTACCTAGCGGGAGGGCCGGCAACGAGCAGTACTTC
length: 16
D: TRBD2
V: TRBV10-3
J: TRBJ2-7
size: .

CDR3: CASSPPAVKVGEQYF
DNA: TGTGCCAGCAGCCCCCCGGCCGTAAAAGTGGGCGAGCAGTACTTC
length: 15
D: .
V: TRBV28
J: TRBJ2-7
size: .

CDR3: CASSFGGDLSNYGYTF
DNA: TGTGCCAGCAGTTTCGGAGGGGACCTATCTAACTATGGCTACACCTTC
length: 16
D: .
V: TRBV28
J: TRBJ1-2
size: .

CDR3: CASSSIQETQYF
DNA: TGCGCCAGCAGCTCCATTCAAGAGACCCAGTACTTC
length: 12
D: .
V: TRBV5-1
J: TRBJ2-5
size: .

CDR3: CASSLRADSYEQYF
DNA: TGTGCCAGCAGCTTAAGGGCAGACTCCTACGAGCAGTACTTC
length: 14
D: .
V: TRBV7-3
J: TRBJ2-7
size: .

CDR3: CASSEGPTYEQYF
DNA: TGTGCCAGCAGCGAGGGACCTACCTACGAGCAGTACTTC
length: 13
D: .
V: TRBV9
J: TRBJ2-7
size: .

CDR3: CASSPSGQYYEQYF
DNA: TGTGCCAGCTCACCATCGGGACAGTACTACGAGCAGTACTTC
length: 14
D: TRBD1
V: TRBV18
J: TRBJ2-7
size: .

CDR3: CASSYSNGRPLYEQYF
DNA: TGTGCCAGCAGTTACTCGAACGGGAGGCCCTTATACGAGCAGTACTTC
length: 16
D: TRBD2
V: TRBV6-5
J: TRBJ2-7
size: .

CDR3: CSVEDRARRGETQYF
DNA: TGCAGCGTTGAAGATCGGGCTAGACGAGGGGAGACCCAGTACTTC
length: 15
D: .
V: TRBV29-1
J: TRBJ2-5
size: .

CDR3: CASSPGTGRYEQYF
DNA: TGTGCCAGCAGTCCCGGGACAGGGCGCTACGAGCAGTACTTC
length: 14
D: TRBD1
V: TRBV28
J: TRBJ2-7
size: .

CDR3: CASSYRGRLNIQYF
DNA: TGTGCCAGCAGTTACAGGGGACGGTTGAACATTCAGTACTTC
length: 14
D: .
V: TRBV6-5
J: TRBJ2-4
size: .

CDR3: CASSVSGGSSYEQYF
DNA: TGTGCCAGCAGCGTATCGGGCGGGAGCTCCTACGAGCAGTACTTC
length: 15
D: TRBD2
V: TRBV9
J: TRBJ2-7
size: .

CDR3: CASSAGLASPYEQYF
DNA: TGTGCCAGCAGCGCCGGACTAGCTAGTCCTTACGAGCAGTACTTC
length: 15
D: TRBD2
V: TRBV9
J: TRBJ2-7
size: .